This record looks at one T cell receptor (beta chain) sequence and its context. Per the germline V gene, CDR1 is MNHEY and CDR2 is SVGEGT. The CDR3 has 14 residues. The V end was cut by 7 bases, the J end by 0 bases, with 7 bases between. From the reads, TCRdb called clonotypes with MiXCR, one entry per CDR3 protein. The table has approximately 490,000 distinct CDR3 sequences, approximately 10% seen once. This entry comes from a study of T cell repertoires in cytomegalovirus infection. This clonotype originated in a human donor in good health (CMV status not recorded). Some clones in this sample may be carry-over from other donors' samples. The chain has TRBV6-2 or TRBV6-3 and TRBJ2-6; no firm D call. Sequencing used PBMCs. CDR3 sequence reads: CASISGSGANVLTF. The CDR3 DNA follows: TGTGCCAGCATATCCGGCTCTGGGGCCAACGTCCTGACTTTC.